This T cell receptor beta chain was sequenced during a study of T cell responses to AZD1222 COVID-19 vaccine. Sequenced by immunoSEQ multiplex PCR; TCRdb stores in-frame clones only, minus some. Of 95,000 or so clones listed, roughly 90% are singletons. Study outcomes and limitations: Vaccine-associated CD4 TCRs spanned spike, dominant at 160-218 and 743-854. Repertoires were collected only later (after the peak T cell response had occurred). At baseline, just five to seven AZD1222 recipients tested seropositive.

The study pooled second doses at about 4 or about 12 weeks. This CDR3 is 14 amino acids long. Deletions cut 5 bases from V and 0 bases from J, with 9 bases between. CDR1 SGHTA and CDR2 FQGNSA come from the germline V gene. Note on this clone: Its antigen is not known.

The sequenced sample was peripheral blood, obtained 28 days after the second AZD1222 dose. This clonotype was obtained from an adult who received the AZD1222 COVID-19 vaccine. The V call is TRBV7-2, the J call TRBJ2-3; no reliable D call. Written as DNA, the CDR3 is TGTGCCAGCAGCCCGTATTATAGCACAGATACGCAGTATTTT. This codes for CASSPYYSTDTQYF.